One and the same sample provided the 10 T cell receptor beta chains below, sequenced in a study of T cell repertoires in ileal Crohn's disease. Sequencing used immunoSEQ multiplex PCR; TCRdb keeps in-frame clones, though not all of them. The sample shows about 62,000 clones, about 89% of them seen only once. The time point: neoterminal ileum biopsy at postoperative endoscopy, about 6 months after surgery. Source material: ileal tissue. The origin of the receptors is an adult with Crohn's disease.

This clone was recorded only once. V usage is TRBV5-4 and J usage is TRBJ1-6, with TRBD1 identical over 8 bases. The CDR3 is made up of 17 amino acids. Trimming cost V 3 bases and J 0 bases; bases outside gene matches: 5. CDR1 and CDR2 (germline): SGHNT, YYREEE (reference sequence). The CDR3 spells CASSSTGARSYNSPLHF. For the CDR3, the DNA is TGTGCCAGCAGCTCGACAGGGGCACGCTCCTATAATTCACCCCTCCACTTT.

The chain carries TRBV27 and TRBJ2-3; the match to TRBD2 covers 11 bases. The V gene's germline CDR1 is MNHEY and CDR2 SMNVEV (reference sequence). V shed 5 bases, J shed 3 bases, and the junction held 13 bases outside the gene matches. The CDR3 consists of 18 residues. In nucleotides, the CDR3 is TGTGCCAGCAGTAAGCAGCTCACTAGCGGGAGTTCTACAGATACGCAGTATTTT. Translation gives CASSKQLTSGSSTDTQYF.

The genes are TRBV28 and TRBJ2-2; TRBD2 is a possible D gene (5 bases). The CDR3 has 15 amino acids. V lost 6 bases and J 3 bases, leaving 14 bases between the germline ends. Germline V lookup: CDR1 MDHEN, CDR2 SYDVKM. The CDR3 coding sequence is TGTGCCAGCAGAAACGCCGGGGTCCACACCGGGGAGCTGTTTTTT. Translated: CASRNAGVHTGELFF.

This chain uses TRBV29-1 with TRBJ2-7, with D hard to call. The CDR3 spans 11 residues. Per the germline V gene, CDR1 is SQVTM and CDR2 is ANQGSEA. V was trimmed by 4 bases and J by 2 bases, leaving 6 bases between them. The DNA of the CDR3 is TGCAGCGTTGTGCAGACCTACGAGCAGTACTTC. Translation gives CSVVQTYEQYF.

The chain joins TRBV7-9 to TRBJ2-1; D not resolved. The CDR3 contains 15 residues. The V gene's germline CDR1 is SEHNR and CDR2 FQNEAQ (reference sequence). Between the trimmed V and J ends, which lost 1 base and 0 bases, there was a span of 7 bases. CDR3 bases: TGTGCCAGCAGCTTAGTACCGAGCTCCTACAATGAGCAGTTCTTC. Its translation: CASSLVPSSYNEQFF.

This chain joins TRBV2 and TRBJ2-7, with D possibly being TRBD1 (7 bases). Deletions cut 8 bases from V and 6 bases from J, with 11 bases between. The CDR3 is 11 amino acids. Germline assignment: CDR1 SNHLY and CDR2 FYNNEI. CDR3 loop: CASRRGVEQYV. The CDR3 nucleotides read TGTGCCAGCCGCAGGGGGGTCGAGCAGTACGTC.

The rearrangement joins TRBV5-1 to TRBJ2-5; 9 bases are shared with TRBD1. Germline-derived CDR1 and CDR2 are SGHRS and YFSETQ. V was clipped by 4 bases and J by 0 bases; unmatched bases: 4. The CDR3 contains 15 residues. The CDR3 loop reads CASSVGQGYQETQYF. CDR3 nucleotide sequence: TGCGCCAGCAGCGTGGGACAGGGTTACCAAGAGACCCAGTACTTC. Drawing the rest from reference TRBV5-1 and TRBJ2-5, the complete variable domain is KAGVTQTPRYLIKTRGQQVTLSCSPISGHRSVSWYQQTPGQGLQFLFEYFSETQRNKGNFPGRFSGRQFSNSRSEMNVSTLELGDSALYLCASSVGQGYQETQYFGPGTRLLVL.

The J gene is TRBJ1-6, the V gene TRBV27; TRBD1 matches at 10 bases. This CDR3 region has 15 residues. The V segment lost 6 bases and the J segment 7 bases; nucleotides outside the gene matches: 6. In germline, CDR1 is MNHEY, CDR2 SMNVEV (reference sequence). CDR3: CASSMRGQGNSPLHF. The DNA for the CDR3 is TGTGCCAGCAGCATGAGGGGACAGGGGAATTCACCCCTCCACTTT.

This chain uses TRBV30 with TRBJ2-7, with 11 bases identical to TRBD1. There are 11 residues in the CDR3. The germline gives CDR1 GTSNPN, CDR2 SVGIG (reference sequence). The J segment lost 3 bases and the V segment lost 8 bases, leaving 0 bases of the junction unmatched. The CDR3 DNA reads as TGTGCCGGGACAGGGGGCTACGAGCAGTACTTC. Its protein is CAGTGGYEQYF.

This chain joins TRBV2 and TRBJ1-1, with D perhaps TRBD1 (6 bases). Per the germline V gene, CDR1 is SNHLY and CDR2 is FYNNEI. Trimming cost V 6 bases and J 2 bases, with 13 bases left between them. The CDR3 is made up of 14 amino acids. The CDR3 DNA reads TGTGCCAGCAGACCTACAGGGACCAACACTGAAGCTTTCTTT. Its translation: CASRPTGTNTEAFF.